This section outlines one T cell receptor (beta chain) sequence together with its context. The table came from immunoSEQ multiplex PCR; TCRdb's copy has only in-frame clones and leaves some out. Here the sample spans 200,000 to 300,000 clones, around 87% being singletons. This sample was included in a study of blood T cell repertoires in COVID-19. Overall study context: PBMCs, B-cell-depleted T cells, or T cells provided the cDNA or gDNA that made up the material.

The CDR3 is 14 residues long. V was pared by 0 bases and J by 2 bases, with 11 bases between. Germline CDR1 reads GTSNPN; CDR2 reads SVGIG (reference sequence). The V gene is TRBV30, the J gene TRBJ2-7, with D tentatively TRBD2 (5 bases). This TCR came from a woman aged 35 to 49 who had recovered from COVID-19. Sequenced: peripheral blood. The CDR3 spells CAWSVRGFPYEQYF. CDR3 nucleotide sequence: TGTGCCTGGAGTGTACGAGGGTTCCCCTACGAGCAGTACTTC.